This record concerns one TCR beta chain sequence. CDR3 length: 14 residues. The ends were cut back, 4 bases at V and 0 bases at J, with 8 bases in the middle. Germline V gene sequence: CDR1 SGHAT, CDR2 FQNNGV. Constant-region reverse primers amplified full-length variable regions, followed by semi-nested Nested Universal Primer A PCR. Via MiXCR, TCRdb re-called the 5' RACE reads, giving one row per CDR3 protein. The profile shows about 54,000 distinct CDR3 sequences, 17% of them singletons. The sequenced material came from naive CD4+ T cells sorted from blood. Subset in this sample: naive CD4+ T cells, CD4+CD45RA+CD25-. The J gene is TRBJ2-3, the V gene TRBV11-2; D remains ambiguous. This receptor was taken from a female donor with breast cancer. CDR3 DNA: TGTGCCAGCAGCTCGTTAGGGAGCACAGATACGCAGTATTTT. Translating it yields CASSSLGSTDTQYF.